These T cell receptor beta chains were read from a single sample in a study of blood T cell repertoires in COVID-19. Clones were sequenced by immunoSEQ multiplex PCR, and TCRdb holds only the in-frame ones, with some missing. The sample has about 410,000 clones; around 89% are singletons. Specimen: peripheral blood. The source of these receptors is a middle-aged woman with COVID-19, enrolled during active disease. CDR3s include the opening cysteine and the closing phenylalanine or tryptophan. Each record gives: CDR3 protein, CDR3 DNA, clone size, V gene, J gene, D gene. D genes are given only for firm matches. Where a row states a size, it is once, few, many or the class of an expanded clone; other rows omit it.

CDR3aa: CASSKQGSHSPLHF
CDR3nt: TGTGCCAGCAGCAAACAGGGGTCCCATTCACCCCTCCACTTT
abundance: -
v_gene: TRBV11-2
j_gene: TRBJ1-6
d_gene: TRBD1

CDR3aa: CAISDLAGEAKNIQYF
CDR3nt: TGTGCCATCAGTGATTTAGCAGGGGAGGCCAAAAACATTCAGTACTTC
abundance: -
v_gene: TRBV10-3
j_gene: TRBJ2-4
d_gene: -

CDR3aa: CASSLGSGAFF
CDR3nt: TGTGCCAGCAGTTTAGGAAGCGGAGCTTTCTTT
abundance: -
v_gene: TRBV12-3/TRBV12-4
j_gene: TRBJ1-1
d_gene: -

CDR3aa: CSVGGGLAGVQETQYF
CDR3nt: TGCAGCGTTGGTGGGGGACTAGCGGGGGTACAAGAGACCCAGTACTTC
abundance: once
v_gene: TRBV29-1
j_gene: TRBJ2-5
d_gene: TRBD2

CDR3aa: CASSVDRVGGYTF
CDR3nt: TGTGCCAGTAGTGTGGACAGGGTTGGTGGCTACACCTTC
abundance: -
v_gene: TRBV19
j_gene: TRBJ1-2
d_gene: TRBD1

CDR3aa: CASSIGPRDQPQHF
CDR3nt: TGTGCCAGTAGTATTGGCCCTCGGGATCAGCCCCAGCATTTT
abundance: -
v_gene: TRBV19
j_gene: TRBJ1-5
d_gene: -

CDR3aa: CASSDLQGGYGYTF
CDR3nt: TGTGCCAGCAGTGACTTACAGGGGGGATATGGCTACACCTTC
abundance: -
v_gene: TRBV2
j_gene: TRBJ1-2
d_gene: TRBD1

CDR3aa: CASSQDRSSGTLFF
CDR3nt: TGTGCCAGCAGCCAAGATAGGAGTAGCGGGACTTTGTTCTTC
abundance: -
v_gene: TRBV3-1/TRBV3-2
j_gene: TRBJ2-1
d_gene: TRBD2

CDR3aa: CATSGLAASYEQYF
CDR3nt: TGTGCCACCAGCGGGCTCGCCGCCTCCTACGAGCAGTACTTC
abundance: -
v_gene: TRBV15
j_gene: TRBJ2-7
d_gene: -

CDR3aa: CASSSSFGRQETQYF
CDR3nt: TGTGCCAGCAGCTCGTCGTTTGGCCGTCAAGAGACCCAGTACTTC
abundance: -
v_gene: TRBV7-9
j_gene: TRBJ2-5
d_gene: -

CDR3aa: CATSETGTPNYGYTF
CDR3nt: TGTGCCACCAGTGAGACAGGGACTCCTAACTATGGCTACACCTTC
abundance: -
v_gene: TRBV24-1
j_gene: TRBJ1-2
d_gene: TRBD1

CDR3aa: CASSLRGWSYTDTQYF
CDR3nt: TGTGCCAGCAGTTTACGGGGGTGGTCCTACACAGATACGCAGTATTTT
abundance: -
v_gene: TRBV28
j_gene: TRBJ2-3
d_gene: -

CDR3aa: CASSVRDRPTYEQFF
CDR3nt: TGTGCCAGCAGTGTACGGGACAGGCCCACCTATGAGCAGTTCTTC
abundance: -
v_gene: TRBV11-3
j_gene: TRBJ2-1
d_gene: TRBD1

CDR3aa: CASSSQENTEAFF
CDR3nt: TGTGCCAGCAGCTCACAGGAGAACACTGAAGCTTTCTTT
abundance: once
v_gene: TRBV7-9
j_gene: TRBJ1-1
d_gene: -

CDR3aa: CASSPPRQAYEQYF
CDR3nt: TGTGCCAGCAGCCCCCCCCGGCAGGCCTACGAGCAGTACTTC
abundance: -
v_gene: TRBV28
j_gene: TRBJ2-7
d_gene: -

CDR3aa: CASSLDGTAISGANVLTF
CDR3nt: TGTGCCAGCAGCTTAGATGGGACAGCAATCTCTGGGGCCAACGTCCTGACTTTC
abundance: -
v_gene: TRBV7-3
j_gene: TRBJ2-6
d_gene: TRBD1

CDR3aa: CASSPLSGTGELFF
CDR3nt: TGTGCCAGCTCACCACTTAGCGGCACCGGGGAGCTGTTTTTT
abundance: -
v_gene: TRBV18
j_gene: TRBJ2-2
d_gene: -

CDR3aa: CASSAGEETQYF
CDR3nt: TGCGCCAGCAGCGCGGGTGAGGAGACCCAGTACTTC
abundance: -
v_gene: TRBV4-3
j_gene: TRBJ2-5
d_gene: -

CDR3aa: CAWSRADTQYF
CDR3nt: TGTGCCTGGAGTCGGGCAGATACGCAGTATTTT
abundance: -
v_gene: TRBV30
j_gene: TRBJ2-3
d_gene: -

CDR3aa: CASSLSGGSSGNTIYF
CDR3nt: TGTGCCAGCAGCTTATCAGGGGGTAGCTCTGGAAACACCATATATTTT
abundance: -
v_gene: TRBV7-3
j_gene: TRBJ1-3
d_gene: TRBD1

CDR3aa: CASSLDPGSDQPQHF
CDR3nt: TGTGCCAGCAGCTTGGACCCAGGGTCGGATCAGCCCCAGCATTTT
abundance: -
v_gene: TRBV5-4
j_gene: TRBJ1-5
d_gene: -

CDR3aa: CASSSGTGGTQYF
CDR3nt: TGTGCCAGCAGTTCCGGGACAGGGGGCACCCAGTACTTC
abundance: -
v_gene: TRBV27
j_gene: TRBJ2-5
d_gene: TRBD1

CDR3aa: CASSLDSYEQYF
CDR3nt: TGTGCCAGCAGCCTTGACAGCTACGAGCAGTACTTC
abundance: -
v_gene: TRBV3-1/TRBV3-2
j_gene: TRBJ2-7
d_gene: -

CDR3aa: CASSGLGQKVYRGYTF
CDR3nt: TGTGCCAGTAGCGGACTAGGGCAGAAGGTTTATAGGGGCTACACCTTC
abundance: -
v_gene: TRBV7-8
j_gene: TRBJ1-2
d_gene: -

CDR3aa: CSASLAGPSSEQYF
CDR3nt: TGCAGTGCTAGTCTAGCGGGGCCCTCCAGCGAGCAGTACTTC
abundance: -
v_gene: TRBV20-1
j_gene: TRBJ2-7
d_gene: TRBD2

CDR3aa: CAWSRAGEAAFF
CDR3nt: TGTGCCTGGAGCAGGGCGGGGGAGGCCGCTTTCTTT
abundance: -
v_gene: TRBV30
j_gene: TRBJ1-1
d_gene: -

CDR3aa: CASSPLGTGGNTIYF
CDR3nt: TGTGCCAGCTCACCGCTAGGGACAGGCGGAAACACCATATATTTT
abundance: -
v_gene: TRBV18
j_gene: TRBJ1-3
d_gene: TRBD1

CDR3aa: CASSGGGASYGGEQFF
CDR3nt: TGTGCCAGCAGCGGGGGAGGGGCCTCCTACGGGGGTGAGCAGTTCTTC
abundance: -
v_gene: TRBV7-2
j_gene: TRBJ2-1
d_gene: TRBD2

CDR3aa: CASSTGGRPYNEQFF
CDR3nt: TGTGCCAGCAGCACCGGGGGACGACCCTACAATGAGCAGTTCTTC
abundance: -
v_gene: TRBV5-6
j_gene: TRBJ2-1
d_gene: -

CDR3aa: CASSLGGVGNSPLHF
CDR3nt: TGCGCCAGCAGCCTCGGGGGGGTCGGTAATTCACCCCTCCACTTT
abundance: -
v_gene: TRBV5-1
j_gene: TRBJ1-6
d_gene: -

CDR3aa: CASSLRILNTEAFF
CDR3nt: TGTGCCAGCAGCTTGCGGATTTTGAACACTGAAGCTTTCTTT
abundance: -
v_gene: TRBV7-9
j_gene: TRBJ1-1
d_gene: -

CDR3aa: CASSQAYSNQPQHF
CDR3nt: TGCGCCAGCAGCCAAGCCTACAGCAATCAGCCCCAGCATTTT
abundance: -
v_gene: TRBV4-3
j_gene: TRBJ1-5
d_gene: -

CDR3aa: CASSLAGVAHEAFF
CDR3nt: TGTGCCAGCAGCTTGGCGGGGGTGGCCCATGAAGCTTTCTTT
abundance: -
v_gene: TRBV5-6
j_gene: TRBJ1-1
d_gene: -

CDR3aa: CASSSSGAYNEQFF
CDR3nt: TGTGCCAGCAGTTCCTCAGGGGCCTACAATGAGCAGTTCTTC
abundance: -
v_gene: TRBV6-2/TRBV6-3
j_gene: TRBJ2-1
d_gene: -